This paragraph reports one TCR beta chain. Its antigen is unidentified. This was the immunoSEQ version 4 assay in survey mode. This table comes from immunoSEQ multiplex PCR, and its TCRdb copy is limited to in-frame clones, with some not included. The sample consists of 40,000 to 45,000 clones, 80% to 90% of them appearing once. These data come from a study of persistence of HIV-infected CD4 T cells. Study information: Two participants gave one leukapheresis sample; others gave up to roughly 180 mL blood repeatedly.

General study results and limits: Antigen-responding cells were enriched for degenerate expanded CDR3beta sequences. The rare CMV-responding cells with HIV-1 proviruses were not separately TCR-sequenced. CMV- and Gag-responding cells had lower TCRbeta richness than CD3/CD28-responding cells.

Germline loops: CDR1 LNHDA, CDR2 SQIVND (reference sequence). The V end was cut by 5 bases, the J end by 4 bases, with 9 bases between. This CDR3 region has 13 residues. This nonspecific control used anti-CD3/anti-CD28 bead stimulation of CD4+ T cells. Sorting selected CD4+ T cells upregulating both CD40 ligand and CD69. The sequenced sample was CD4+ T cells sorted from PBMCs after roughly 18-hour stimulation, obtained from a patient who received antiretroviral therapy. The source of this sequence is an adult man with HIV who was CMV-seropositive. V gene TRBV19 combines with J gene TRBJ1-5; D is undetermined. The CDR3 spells CASSLVQNQPQHF. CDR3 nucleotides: TGTGCCAGTAGTTTGGTCCAAAATCAGCCCCAGCATTTT. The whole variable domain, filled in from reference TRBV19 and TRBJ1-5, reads DGGITQSPKYLFRKEGQNVTLSCEQNLNHDAMYWYRQDPGQGLRLIYYSQIVNDFQKGDIAEGYSVSREKKESFPLTVTSAQKNPTAFYLCASSLVQNQPQHFGDGTRLSIL.